This note documents a single TCR beta chain sequence. Its target antigen remains unknown. Base quality data are lacking; no much larger clone is found one base away. TCRbeta CDR3 regions were amplified from genomic DNA by means of the immunoSEQ Assay, a bias-controlled multiplex PCR. The paper's data handling went like this. Within the assay, amplification of reference gene primers was used to estimate how many nucleated cells each sample contained. To quantify the absolute abundance of each unique TCRbeta CDR3 rearrangement, sequence reads were collapsed and filtered. For each sample, productive Simpson clonality was calculated as the square root of Simpson's diversity index over productive rearrangements. This immuneACCESS table, as held by TCRdb, lists in-frame sequences with V and J called but not all clones. Of the missing ones, under half trace to an unresolved V gene in checked studies; the others have no known cause. Clone size and the V and J calls come from that table; the DNA yielded D and trimming. Recorded for this sample are roughly 400,000 clones; roughly nine tenths of them occurred a single time. The ten largest clones take up just over 0.85% of the sample.

This sample was taken from a study of blood T cell repertoires in COVID-19 (dated by TCRdb to about 2020). Notes on the research overall: Samples covering the acute and convalescent phases of COVID-19 were provided by collaborators in the United States, Italy and Spain. The prospective study material was composed of cDNA or gDNA derived from T cells, B-cell-depleted T cells, or PBMCs. Deeply sampled blood TCRbeta repertoires from subjects exposed to, actively infected with, or recovered from COVID-19 were included in the dataset. A freely available public database, intended as a resource for researchers studying the immune response to SARS-CoV-2, is where the repertoires were released. Samples were obtained from the ongoing ImmuneRACE study (first 160 participants) and from 1,254 subjects provided by 6 global collaborators. The sample metadata nearly always contained a de-identified subject ID, COVID-19 status, age in years and sex. Where available, HLA class I and class II types were taken from metadata supplied by the sample provider and were not determined by assay-based typing. Findings and caveats that apply to the study as a whole: How much clinical and demographic metadata was included differed by source and by participant, and the metadata was provided uncurated.

The germline V gene supplies CDR1 KGHSH and CDR2 LQKENI. From cysteine to phenylalanine, the CDR3 is 16 amino acids long. CDR3 DNA only is kept here, 48 bases in frame from base 1. A distance of 8 bases separates the germline ends of V and J, which lose 2 bases and 0 bases respectively. Participants in the prospective study were aged roughly 18 to 100 years, lived in some 24 United States geographic areas, and enrolled through a virtual design. Cohort assignment in the prospective study relied on participant-reported clinical history from a screening survey and a study questionnaire. Exposed participants had been in contact with someone with a PCR-confirmed or clinician-diagnosed COVID-19 case within 2 weeks of study entry. Mobile phlebotomists in the prospective study collected whole blood, serum and a nasopharyngeal or oropharyngeal swab from every participant. Over an approximately 2-month period, participants in the prospective study had the option of providing additional blood draws and questionnaires. Blood samples from the prospective study were shipped frozen or at room temperature prior to DNA extraction.

This sequence was found in a middle-aged woman who had been exposed to COVID-19. Recombination linked TRBV18 to TRBJ1-6, with the D gene too uncertain to name. The sample taken for sequencing was PBMCs or T cells enriched from blood (not recorded which). The bases read TGTGCCAGCTCACCAGAGGAGAGCTCCTATAATTCACCCCTCCACTTT. Translation gives CASSPEESSYNSPLHF. Outside the CDR3, residues come from the reference TRBV18 and TRBJ1-6 proteins, so the full variable domain is: NAGVMQNPRHLVRRRGQEARLRCSPMKGHSHVYWYRQLPEEGLKFMVYLQKENIIDESGMPKERFSAEFPKEGPSILRIQQVVRGDSAAYFCASSPEESSYNSPLHFGNGTRLTVT.